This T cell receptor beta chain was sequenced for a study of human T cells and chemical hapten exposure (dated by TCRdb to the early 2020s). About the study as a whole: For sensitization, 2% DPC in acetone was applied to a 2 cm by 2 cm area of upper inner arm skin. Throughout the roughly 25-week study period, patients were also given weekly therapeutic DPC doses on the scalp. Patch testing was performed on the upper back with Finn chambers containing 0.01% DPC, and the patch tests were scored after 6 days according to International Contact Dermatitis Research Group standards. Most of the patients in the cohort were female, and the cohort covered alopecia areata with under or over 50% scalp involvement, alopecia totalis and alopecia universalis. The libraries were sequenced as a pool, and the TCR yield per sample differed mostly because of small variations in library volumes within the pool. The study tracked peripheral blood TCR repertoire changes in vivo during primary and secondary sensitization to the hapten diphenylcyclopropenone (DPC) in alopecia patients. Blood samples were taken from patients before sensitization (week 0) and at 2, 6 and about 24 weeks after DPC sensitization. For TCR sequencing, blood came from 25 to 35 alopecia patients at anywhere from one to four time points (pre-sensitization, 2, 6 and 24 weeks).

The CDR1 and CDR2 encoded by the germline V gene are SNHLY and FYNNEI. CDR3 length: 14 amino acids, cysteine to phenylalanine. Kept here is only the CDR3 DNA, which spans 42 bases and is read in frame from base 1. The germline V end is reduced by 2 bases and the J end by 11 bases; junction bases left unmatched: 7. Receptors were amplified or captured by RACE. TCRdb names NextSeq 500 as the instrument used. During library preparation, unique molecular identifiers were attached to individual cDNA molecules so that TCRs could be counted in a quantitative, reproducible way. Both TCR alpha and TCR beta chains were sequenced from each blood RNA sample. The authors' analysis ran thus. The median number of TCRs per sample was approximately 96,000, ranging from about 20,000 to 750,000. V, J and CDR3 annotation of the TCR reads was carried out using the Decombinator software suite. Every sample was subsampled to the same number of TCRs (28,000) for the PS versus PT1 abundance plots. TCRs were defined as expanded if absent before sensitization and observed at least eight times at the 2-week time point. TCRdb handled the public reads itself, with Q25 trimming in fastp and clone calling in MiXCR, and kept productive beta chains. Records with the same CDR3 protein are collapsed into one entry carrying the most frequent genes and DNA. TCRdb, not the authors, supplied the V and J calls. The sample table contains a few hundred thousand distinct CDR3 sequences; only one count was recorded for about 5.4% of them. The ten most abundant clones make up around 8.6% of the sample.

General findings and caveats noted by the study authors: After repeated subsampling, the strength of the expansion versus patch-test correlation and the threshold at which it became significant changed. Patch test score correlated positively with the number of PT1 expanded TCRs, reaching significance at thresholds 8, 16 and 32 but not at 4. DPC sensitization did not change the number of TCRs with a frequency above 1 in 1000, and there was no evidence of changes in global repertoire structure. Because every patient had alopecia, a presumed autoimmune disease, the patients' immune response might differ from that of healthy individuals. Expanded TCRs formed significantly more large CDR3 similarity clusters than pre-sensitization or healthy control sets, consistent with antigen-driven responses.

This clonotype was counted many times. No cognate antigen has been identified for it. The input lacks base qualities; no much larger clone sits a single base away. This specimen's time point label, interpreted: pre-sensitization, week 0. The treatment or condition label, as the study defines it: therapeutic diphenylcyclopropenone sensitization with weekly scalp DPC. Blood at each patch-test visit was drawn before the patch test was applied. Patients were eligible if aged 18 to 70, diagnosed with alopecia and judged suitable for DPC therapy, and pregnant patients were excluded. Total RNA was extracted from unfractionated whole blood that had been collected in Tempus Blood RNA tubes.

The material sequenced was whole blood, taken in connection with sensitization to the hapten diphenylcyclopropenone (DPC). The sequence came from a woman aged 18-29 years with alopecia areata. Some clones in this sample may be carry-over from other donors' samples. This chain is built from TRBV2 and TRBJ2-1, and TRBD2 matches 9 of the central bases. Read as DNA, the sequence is TGTGCCAGCAGTGAACAAAAAGCGGGGGGCAAGCAGTTCTTC. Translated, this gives CASSEQKAGGKQFF.